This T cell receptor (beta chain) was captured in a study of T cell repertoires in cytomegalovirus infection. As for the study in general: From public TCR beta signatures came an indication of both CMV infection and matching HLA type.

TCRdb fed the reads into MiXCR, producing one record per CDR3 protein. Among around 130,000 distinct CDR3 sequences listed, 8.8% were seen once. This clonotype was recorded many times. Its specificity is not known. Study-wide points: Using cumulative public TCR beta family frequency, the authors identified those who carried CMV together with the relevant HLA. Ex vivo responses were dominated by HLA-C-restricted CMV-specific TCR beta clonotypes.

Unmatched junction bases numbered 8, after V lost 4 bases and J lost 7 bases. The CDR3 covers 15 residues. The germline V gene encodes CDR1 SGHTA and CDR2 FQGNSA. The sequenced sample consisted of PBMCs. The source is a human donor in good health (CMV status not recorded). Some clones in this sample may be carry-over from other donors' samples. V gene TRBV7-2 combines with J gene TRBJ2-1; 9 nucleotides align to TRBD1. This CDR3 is CASSYRQGGRNEQFF. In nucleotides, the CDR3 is TGTGCCAGCAGCTATAGACAGGGGGGGCGAAATGAGCAGTTCTTC. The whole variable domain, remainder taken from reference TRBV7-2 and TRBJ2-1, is GAGVSQSPSNKVTEKGKDVELRCDPISGHTALYWYRQSLGQGLEFLIYFQGNSAPDKSGLPSDRFSAERTGGSVSTLTIQRTQQEDSAVYLCASSYRQGGRNEQFFGPGTRLTVL.